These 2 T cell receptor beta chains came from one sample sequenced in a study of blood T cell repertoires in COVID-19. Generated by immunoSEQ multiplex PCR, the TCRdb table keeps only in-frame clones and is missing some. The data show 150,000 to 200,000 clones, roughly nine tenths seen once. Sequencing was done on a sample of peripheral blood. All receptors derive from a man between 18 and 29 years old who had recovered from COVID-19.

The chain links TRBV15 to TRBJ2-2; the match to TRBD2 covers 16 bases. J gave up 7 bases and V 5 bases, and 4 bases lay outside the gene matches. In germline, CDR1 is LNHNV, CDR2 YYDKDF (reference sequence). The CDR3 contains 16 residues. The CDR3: CATSGTSGRAVGELFF. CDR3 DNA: TGTGCCACCAGCGGGACTAGCGGGAGGGCTGTCGGGGAGCTGTTTTTT.

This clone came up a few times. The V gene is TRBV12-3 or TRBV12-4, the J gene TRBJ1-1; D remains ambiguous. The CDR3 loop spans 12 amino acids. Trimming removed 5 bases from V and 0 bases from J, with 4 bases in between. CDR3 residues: CASSLMNTEAFF. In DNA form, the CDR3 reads TGTGCCAGCAGTCTTATGAACACTGAAGCTTTCTTT.